This T cell receptor (beta chain) was identified during a study of blood T cell repertoires in COVID-19. Whole-study context: Samples came from the United States, Italy and Spain, spanning acute and convalescent COVID-19.

Donors in Cohort 3 counted as recovered after two negative PCRs, clearance, or symptom resolution. Profiled with immunoSEQ multiplex PCR; TCRdb holds only in-frame clones, not every one. The table lists a few hundred thousand clones, around nine tenths of them singletons. Sequencing was performed on PBMCs or T cells enriched from blood (not recorded which). This clonotype was obtained from a woman aged 40-49 years who had recovered from COVID-19.

CDR3: CATSRVGALPDGYTF. DNA for the CDR3: TGTGCCACCAGCAGAGTAGGGGCCCTGCCTGATGGCTACACCTTC. V and J are TRBV15 and TRBJ1-2, with D possibly matching TRBD1 (5 bases). The ends were cut back, 1 base at V and 6 bases at J, with 15 bases in the middle. Germline V gives CDR1 LNHNV, CDR2 YYDKDF (reference sequence). The CDR3 is 15 amino acids.